This T cell receptor beta chain was retrieved from a study of T-cell reconstitution after alpha-beta-depleted transplantation in children. Preparation of the TCRbeta library involved a method that used unique molecular identifiers. MiXCR, run by TCRdb on the PCR reads, gives a single entry per CDR3 protein. Seen here are 140,000 to 150,000 distinct CDR3 sequences, around 9% observed once, and the top ten hold approximately 18%. This clonotype showed up many times. There are 14 residues in the CDR3. Germline V gene sequence: CDR1 SGHDT, CDR2 YYEEEE. Trimming stripped 1 base from V and 3 bases from J, with 10 bases between.

The sequence was collected from a female patient between 2 and 10 years old who had a stem cell transplant for congenital amegakaryocytic thrombocytopenia, so the T cells may come from the graft donor. The chain links TRBV5-6 to TRBJ2-5; D is unresolved. The material sequenced was PBMCs, mostly from graft donor cells, taken 180 days after TCRalphabeta/CD19-depleted stem cell transplant. CDR3 sequence reads: CASSLRPVKETQYF. In DNA, the CDR3 is TGTGCCAGCAGCTTGCGCCCGGTAAAAGAGACCCAGTACTTC.